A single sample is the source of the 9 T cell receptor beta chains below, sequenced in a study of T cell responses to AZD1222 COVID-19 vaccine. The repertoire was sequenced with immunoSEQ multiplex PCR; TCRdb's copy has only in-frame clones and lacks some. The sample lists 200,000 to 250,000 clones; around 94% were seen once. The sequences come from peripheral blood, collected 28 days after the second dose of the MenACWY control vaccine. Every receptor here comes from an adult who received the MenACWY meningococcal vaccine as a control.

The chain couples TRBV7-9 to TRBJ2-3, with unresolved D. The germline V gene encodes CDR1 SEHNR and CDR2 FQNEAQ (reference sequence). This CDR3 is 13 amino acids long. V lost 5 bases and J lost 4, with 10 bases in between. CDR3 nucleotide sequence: TGTGCCAGCAGCCAACCTGGGTCAGATACGCAGTATTTT. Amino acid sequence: CASSQPGSDTQYF.

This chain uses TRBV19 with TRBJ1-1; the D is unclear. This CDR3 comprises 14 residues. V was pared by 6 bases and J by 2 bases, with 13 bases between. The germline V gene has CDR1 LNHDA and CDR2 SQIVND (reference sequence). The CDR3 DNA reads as TGTGCCAGTAGCTACCAGACGGCAAACACTGAAGCTTTCTTT. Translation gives CASSYQTANTEAFF.

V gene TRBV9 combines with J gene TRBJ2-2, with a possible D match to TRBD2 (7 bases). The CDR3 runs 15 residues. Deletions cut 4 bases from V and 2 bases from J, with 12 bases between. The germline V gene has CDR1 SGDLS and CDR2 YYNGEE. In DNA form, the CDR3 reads TGTGCCAGCAGCAAAGGGGGGGCCAACACCGGGGAGCTGTTTTTT. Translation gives CASSKGGANTGELFF.

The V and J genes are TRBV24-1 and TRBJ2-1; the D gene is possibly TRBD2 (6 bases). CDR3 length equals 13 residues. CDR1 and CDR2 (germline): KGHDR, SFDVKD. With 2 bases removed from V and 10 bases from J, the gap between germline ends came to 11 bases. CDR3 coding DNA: TGTGCCACCAGTGATTCCCGACTAGTCGAGCAGTTCTTC. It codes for CATSDSRLVEQFF.

CDR3 region: CASSPETPGLAGRIFSYEQYF. The CDR3 nucleotides are TGCGCCAGCAGCCCGGAAACACCGGGACTAGCGGGCAGAATATTCTCCTACGAGCAGTACTTC. The chain carries TRBV5-1 and TRBJ2-7, with 12 bases identical to TRBD2. J gave up 0 bases and V 4 bases, and 20 bases lay outside the gene matches. Germline assignment: CDR1 SGHRS and CDR2 YFSETQ. The CDR3 runs 21 residues.

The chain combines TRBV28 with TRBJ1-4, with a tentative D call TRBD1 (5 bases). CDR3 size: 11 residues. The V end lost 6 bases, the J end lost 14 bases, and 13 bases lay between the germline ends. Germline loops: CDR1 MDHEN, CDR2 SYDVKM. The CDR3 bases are TGTGCCAGCAGCACCGGGACTTTTCTGTTTTTT. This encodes CASSTGTFLFF.

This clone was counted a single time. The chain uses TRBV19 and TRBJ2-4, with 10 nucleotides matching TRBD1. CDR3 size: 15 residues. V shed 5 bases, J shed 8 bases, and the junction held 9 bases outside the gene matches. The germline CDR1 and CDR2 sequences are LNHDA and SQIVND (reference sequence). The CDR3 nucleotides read TGTGCCAGTAGTCGATACCGGGACAGGGGAGACATTCAGTACTTC. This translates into CASSRYRDRGDIQYF.

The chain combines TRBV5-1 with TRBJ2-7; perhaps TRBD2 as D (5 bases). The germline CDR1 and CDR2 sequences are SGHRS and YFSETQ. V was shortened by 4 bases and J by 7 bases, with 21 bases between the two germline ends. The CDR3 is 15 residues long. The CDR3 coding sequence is TGCGCCAGCAGCCCGGACTCGAGTCCAGAGCGAGAGCAGTACTTC. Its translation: CASSPDSSPEREQYF.

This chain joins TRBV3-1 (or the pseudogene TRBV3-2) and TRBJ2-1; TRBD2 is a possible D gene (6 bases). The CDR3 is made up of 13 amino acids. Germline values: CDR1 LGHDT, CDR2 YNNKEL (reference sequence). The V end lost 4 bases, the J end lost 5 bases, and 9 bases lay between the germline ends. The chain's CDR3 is CASSLGLHNEQFF. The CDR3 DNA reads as TGTGCCAGCAGCCTGGGACTTCACAATGAGCAGTTCTTC.